This TCR beta chain stems from a study of T cell repertoires in cytomegalovirus infection. Overall study: Matching HLA type, along with CMV infection, was indicated by public TCR beta signatures.

V lost 5 bases and J lost 5; bases outside the gene matches: 16. There are 18 residues in the CDR3. Germline-derived CDR1 and CDR2 are SGHVS and FQNEAQ. TCRdb re-called the reads with MiXCR, one entry per CDR3 protein. The sample has about 300,000 distinct CDR3 sequences; 9.6% are singletons. This clonotype was counted many times. The sequence derives from a human donor in good health (CMV status not recorded). Some clones in this sample may be carry-over from other donors' samples. The sequenced material came from PBMCs. V usage is TRBV7-8 and J usage is TRBJ2-3; 10 bases line up with TRBD2. The CDR3 DNA reads TGTGCCAGCAGCCCAGCGGGGGGGAACTCGTATTTTGGAGATACGCAGTATTTT. Translation: CASSPAGGNSYFGDTQYF.